The T cell receptor beta chain described here comes from a study of control samples from healthy donors and cancer patients. Assay used: immunoSEQ multiplex PCR; TCRdb lists only in-frame clones, some missing. The sample holds about 150,000 clones, over 90% seen once. The TCR was taken from a man in his forties or fifties in good health. The sequenced sample consisted of blood.

Here the CDR3 DNA reads TGTGCCAGCAGTTCGACAGGCTTCTATGGCTACACCTTC. This translates into CASSSTGFYGYTF. J is TRBJ1-2 and V is TRBV12-3 or TRBV12-4; TRBD1 might be the D (6 bases). V was trimmed by 4 bases and J by 4 bases, leaving 10 bases between them. CDR3 length: 13 amino acids.